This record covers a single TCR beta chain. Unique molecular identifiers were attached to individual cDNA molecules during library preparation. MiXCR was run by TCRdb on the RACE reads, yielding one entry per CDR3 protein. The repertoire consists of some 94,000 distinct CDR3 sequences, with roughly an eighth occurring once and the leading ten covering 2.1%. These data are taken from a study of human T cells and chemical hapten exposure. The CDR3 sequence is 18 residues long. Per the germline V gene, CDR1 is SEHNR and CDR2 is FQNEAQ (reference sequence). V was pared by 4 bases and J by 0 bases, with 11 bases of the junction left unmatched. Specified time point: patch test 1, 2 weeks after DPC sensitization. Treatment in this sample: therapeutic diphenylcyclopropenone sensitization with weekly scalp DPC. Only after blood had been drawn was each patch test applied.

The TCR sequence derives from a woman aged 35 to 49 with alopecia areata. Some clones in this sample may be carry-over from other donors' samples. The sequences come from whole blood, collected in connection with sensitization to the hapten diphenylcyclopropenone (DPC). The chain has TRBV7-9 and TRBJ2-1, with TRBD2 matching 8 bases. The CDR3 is CASSSLGLAQSSYNEQFF. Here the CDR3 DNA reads TGTGCCAGCAGCTCTTTAGGACTAGCACAAAGCTCCTACAATGAGCAGTTCTTC.